Listed below are T cell receptor beta chains from one sample, sequenced in a study of cytomegalovirus exposure and HLA in healthy donors. The method was immunoSEQ multiplex PCR; TCRdb's version includes in-frame clones alone and lacks a portion of them. There are 130,000 or so clones in the sample; roughly 75% occur only once, and about 3.1% lies in the top ten. Sequences were obtained from PBMCs. The receptors here all came from a man aged 35-49 years in good health and CMV-seronegative. The CDR3 runs from the conserved cysteine through the conserved F or W. A D gene is named only where the DNA matches it firmly. Not all rows give a size; the values are once, few, many and, for expanded clones, a class.

V	J	size	D	DNA	CDR3
TRBV7-3	TRBJ2-1	.	.	TGTGCCAGCAGCTTGGGAGGGGGCTACAATGAGCAGTTCTTC	CASSLGGGYNEQFF
TRBV6-6	TRBJ1-2	.	.	TGTGCCAGCAGCTTGACAACCAACTATGGCTACACCTTC	CASSLTTNYGYTF
TRBV27	TRBJ1-2	.	.	TGTGCCAGCAGTTTTCTTCCCAACTATGGCTACACCTTC	CASSFLPNYGYTF
TRBV28	TRBJ1-5	.	.	TGTGCCAGCAGTTCGGTCCAGCCCCAGCATTTT	CASSSVQPQHF
TRBV28	TRBJ2-3	.	.	TGTGCCAGCAGTTCTCTCGGACATTCCGATACGCAGTATTTT	CASSSLGHSDTQYF
TRBV19	TRBJ1-2	.	.	TGTGCCAGTAGTATAGTGGGGGCCGCGGCCTATGGCTACACCTTC	CASSIVGAAAYGYTF
TRBV5-6	TRBJ2-1	few	TRBD2	TGTGCCAGCAGCTTGGATGCTAGCGGGGGGAACAATGAGCAGTTCTTC	CASSLDASGGNNEQFF
TRBV5-6	TRBJ1-2	few	TRBD1	TGTGCCAGCAGCGCTGGACAGGGGTATGGCTACACCTTC	CASSAGQGYGYTF
TRBV5-4	TRBJ1-6	.	TRBD1	TGTGCCAGCAGCTGGGGACAGGGGGTTGGGAATTCACCCCTCCACTTT	CASSWGQGVGNSPLHF
TRBV27	TRBJ2-2	.	TRBD1	TGTGCCAGCAGTTTATCAGGGGGCGCATGGACCGGGGAGCTGTTTTTT	CASSLSGGAWTGELFF
TRBV6-5	TRBJ2-1	.	.	TGTGCCAGCACCAAGACCGGGTACAATGAGCAGTTCTTC	CASTKTGYNEQFF
TRBV19	TRBJ2-2	.	TRBD2	TGTGCCAGTAGTTCTCCGGGGGGGCCCGGGGAGCTGTTTTTT	CASSSPGGPGELFF
TRBV10-3	TRBJ1-2	few	.	TGTGCCATCAGTGAGTTCACACCTAACTATGGCTACACCTTC	CAISEFTPNYGYTF
TRBV15	TRBJ1-6	.	.	TGTGCCACCAGCAGAGATCGGAGCGACTCACCCCTCCACTTT	CATSRDRSDSPLHF
TRBV5-4	TRBJ2-7	.	TRBD1	TGTGCCAGCAGCCCGGGACAGGGGACAGGCGAGCAGTACTTC	CASSPGQGTGEQYF
TRBV5-6	TRBJ1-5	.	.	TGTGCCAGCAGCTTTGGCCAGAATGATCAGCCCCAGCATTTT	CASSFGQNDQPQHF
TRBV5-8	TRBJ2-7	.	TRBD1	TGTGCCAGCAGCCTGCGCCGGGACAGGGACTACGAGCAGTACTTC	CASSLRRDRDYEQYF
TRBV28	TRBJ1-3	.	.	TGTGCCAGCAGTTTATCCGGGGGGGGCTCTGGAAACACCATATATTTT	CASSLSGGGSGNTIYF
TRBV21-1	TRBJ1-2	.	.	TGTGCCAGCAGCAAACAGGGACTAGCTAACTATGGCTACACCTTC	CASSKQGLANYGYTF
TRBV2	TRBJ1-2	.	TRBD1	TGTGCCAGCAGCCCCGCGACGGGACAGAACTATGGCTACACCTTC	CASSPATGQNYGYTF
TRBV28	TRBJ1-1	.	.	TGTGCCAGCACCTCGGGGTACACTGAAGCTTTCTTT	CASTSGYTEAFF
TRBV7-8	TRBJ2-7	.	TRBD1	TGTGCCAGCAGCTTAGAGAGGGGACAGGGATTCAACGAGCAGTACTTC	CASSLERGQGFNEQYF
TRBV2	TRBJ1-1	.	TRBD1	TGTGCCAGCAGTGAATCCCGGGACAGTGGGGCTTTCTTT	CASSESRDSGAFF
TRBV27	TRBJ1-5	.	.	TGTGCCGCTGGGGCAGGCAATCAGCCCCAGCATTTT	CAAGAGNQPQHF
TRBV11-2	TRBJ1-1	once	TRBD1	TGTGCCAGCAGCTCCCCCAGGGGGCAGCCTACTGAAGCTTTCTTT	CASSSPRGQPTEAFF
TRBV7-2	TRBJ2-1	few	TRBD1	TGTGCCAGCAGCTTAGCAAGGGGGCAGAGTGAGCAGTTCTTC	CASSLARGQSEQFF
TRBV11-1	TRBJ1-1	few	.	TGTGCCAGCAGCTTAAAAGGGGAAACTGAAGCTTTCTTT	CASSLKGETEAFF
TRBV30	TRBJ1-3	few	.	TGTGCCTGGAGTGTATCGTTCCCGATAACTTCTGGAAACACCATATATTTT	CAWSVSFPITSGNTIYF
TRBV11-3	TRBJ2-7	.	TRBD1	TGTGCCAGCAGCTTAGATCTGTCAGGGGGATTGGACGAGCAGTACTTC	CASSLDLSGGLDEQYF
TRBV2	TRBJ2-3	.	.	TGTGCCAGCAGTGGGAGGGATACGCAGTATTTT	CASSGRDTQYF
TRBV11-2	TRBJ1-2	.	TRBD1	TGTGCCAGCAGCTTAGCGGGACAGGGTGTTAACTATGGCTACACCTTC	CASSLAGQGVNYGYTF
TRBV5-1	TRBJ1-1	.	.	TGCGCCAGCAGCGAGACGACAGGCCGGGTAGATGAAGCTTTCTTT	CASSETTGRVDEAFF
TRBV30	TRBJ2-5	.	TRBD2	TGTGCCTGGAGTGTGGGACTAGCGGGGAAAGAGACCCAGTACTTC	CAWSVGLAGKETQYF
TRBV27	TRBJ2-2	.	TRBD1	TGTGCCAGCAGTTTCCGCCGGGACAGGGGACTTCCCGGGGAGCTGTTTTTT	CASSFRRDRGLPGELFF
TRBV27	TRBJ1-5	few	TRBD1	TGTGCCAGCAGTTTTTCAGGGGGCGGTCAGCCCCAGCATTTT	CASSFSGGGQPQHF